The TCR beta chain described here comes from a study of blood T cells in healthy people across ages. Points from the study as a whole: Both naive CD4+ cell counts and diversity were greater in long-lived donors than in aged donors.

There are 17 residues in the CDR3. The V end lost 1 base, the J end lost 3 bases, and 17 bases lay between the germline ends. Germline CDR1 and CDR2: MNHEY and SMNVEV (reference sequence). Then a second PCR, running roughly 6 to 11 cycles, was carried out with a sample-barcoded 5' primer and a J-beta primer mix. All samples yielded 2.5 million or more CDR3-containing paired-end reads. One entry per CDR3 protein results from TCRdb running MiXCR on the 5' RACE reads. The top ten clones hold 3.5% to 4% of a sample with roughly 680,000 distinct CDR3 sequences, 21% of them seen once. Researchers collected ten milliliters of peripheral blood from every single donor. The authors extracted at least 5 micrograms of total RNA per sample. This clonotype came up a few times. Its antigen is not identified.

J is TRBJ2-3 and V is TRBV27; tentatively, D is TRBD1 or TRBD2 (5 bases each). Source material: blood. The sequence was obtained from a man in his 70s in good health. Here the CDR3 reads CASSLCLRDQQTDTQYF. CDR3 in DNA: TGTGCCAGCAGTTTATGCCTCCGGGACCAGCAGACAGATACGCAGTATTTT.